The following is a TCR beta chain sequence with its context. The PCR used 60 Vbeta and 13 Jbeta primers. The assay was immunoSEQ multiplex PCR, and TCRdb's table has in-frame clones only and misses some. The sample contains about 180,000 clones, roughly 78% of which appear only once. This entry comes from a study of cytomegalovirus exposure and HLA in healthy donors. Germline lookup yields CDR1 LNHDA and CDR2 SQIVND (reference sequence). This CDR3 region has 13 residues. The junction had 7 bases not matched to a gene; V was cut back by 6 bases and J by 10 bases. V is TRBV19 and J is TRBJ1-5, with 9 bases fitting TRBD1. This clonotype was sampled from a woman in her 50s in good health and CMV-seropositive. The sample was PBMCs. Written as DNA, the CDR3 is TGTGCCAGTAGGACGACAGGGGGAGGTCCCCAGCATTTT. This gives the protein CASRTTGGGPQHF. The full variable domain, its missing parts supplied by reference TRBV19 and TRBJ1-5, is DGGITQSPKYLFRKEGQNVTLSCEQNLNHDAMYWYRQDPGQGLRLIYYSQIVNDFQKGDIAEGYSVSREKKESFPLTVTSAQKNPTAFYLCASRTTGGGPQHFGDGTRLSIL.